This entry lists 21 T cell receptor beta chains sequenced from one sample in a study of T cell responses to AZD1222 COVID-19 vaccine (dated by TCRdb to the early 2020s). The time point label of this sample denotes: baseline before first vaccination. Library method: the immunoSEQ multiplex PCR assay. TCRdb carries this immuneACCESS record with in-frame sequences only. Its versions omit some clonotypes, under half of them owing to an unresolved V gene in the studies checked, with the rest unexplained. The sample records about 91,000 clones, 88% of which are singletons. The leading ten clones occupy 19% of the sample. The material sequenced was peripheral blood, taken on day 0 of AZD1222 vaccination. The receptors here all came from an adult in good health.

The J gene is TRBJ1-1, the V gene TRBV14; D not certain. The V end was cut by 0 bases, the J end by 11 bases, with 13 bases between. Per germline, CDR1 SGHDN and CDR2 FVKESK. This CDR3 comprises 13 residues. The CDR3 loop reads CASSQENRIYAFF. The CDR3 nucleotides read TGTGCCAGCAGCCAAGAAAACCGAATATACGCTTTCTTT.

Here the CDR3 DNA reads TGTGCCAGCAGCGAACGCGCTTTCATCAACACTGAAGCTTTCTTT. It yields the protein CASSERAFINTEAFF. The chain uses TRBV9 and TRBJ1-1, with D unclear. CDR1 and CDR2 from the germline V gene are SGDLS and YYNGEE. The CDR3 consists of 15 residues. V lost 3 bases and J 2 bases, leaving 14 bases between the germline ends.

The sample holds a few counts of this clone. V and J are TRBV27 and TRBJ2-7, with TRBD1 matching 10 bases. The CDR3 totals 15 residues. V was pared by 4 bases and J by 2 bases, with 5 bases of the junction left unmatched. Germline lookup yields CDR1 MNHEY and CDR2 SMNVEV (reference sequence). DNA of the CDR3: TGTGCCAGCAGTTCGGCGACAGGGGGCACCTACGAGCAGTACTTC. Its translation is CASSSATGGTYEQYF.

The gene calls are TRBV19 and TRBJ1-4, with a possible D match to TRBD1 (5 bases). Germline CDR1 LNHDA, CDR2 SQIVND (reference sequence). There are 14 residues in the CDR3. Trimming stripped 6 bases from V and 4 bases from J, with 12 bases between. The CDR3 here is CASSPFDSNEKLFF. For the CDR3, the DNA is TGTGCCAGTAGCCCCTTTGACAGTAATGAAAAACTGTTTTTT.

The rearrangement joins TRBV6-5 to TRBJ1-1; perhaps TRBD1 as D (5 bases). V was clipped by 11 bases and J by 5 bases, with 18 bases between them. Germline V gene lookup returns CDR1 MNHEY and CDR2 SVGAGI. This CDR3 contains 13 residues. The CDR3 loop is CAARGRDDTEAFF. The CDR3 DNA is TGTGCCGCAAGAGGCAGGGATGATACTGAAGCTTTCTTT.

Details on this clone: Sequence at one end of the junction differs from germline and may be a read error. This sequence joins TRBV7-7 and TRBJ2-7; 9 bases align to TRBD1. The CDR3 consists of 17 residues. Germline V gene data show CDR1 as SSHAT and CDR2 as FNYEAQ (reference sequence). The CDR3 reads CASSQSKGDRETYEQYF. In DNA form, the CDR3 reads TGTGCTAGCAGCCAATCCAAGGGGGACAGGGAGACCTACGAGCAGTACTTC.

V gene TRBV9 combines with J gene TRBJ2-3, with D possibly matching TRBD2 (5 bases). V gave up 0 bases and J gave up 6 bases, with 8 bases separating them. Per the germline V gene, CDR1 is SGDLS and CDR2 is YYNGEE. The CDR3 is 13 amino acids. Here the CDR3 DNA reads TGTGCCAGCAGCGTAGGGAGGTCCGATACGCAGTATTTT. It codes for CASSVGRSDTQYF.

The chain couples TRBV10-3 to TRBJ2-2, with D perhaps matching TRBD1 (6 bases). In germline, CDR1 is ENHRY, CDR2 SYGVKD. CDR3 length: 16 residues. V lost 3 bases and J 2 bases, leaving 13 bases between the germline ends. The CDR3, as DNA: TGTGCCATCAGTGACCCGGACAGTCTCAACACCGGGGAGCTGTTTTTT. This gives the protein CAISDPDSLNTGELFF.

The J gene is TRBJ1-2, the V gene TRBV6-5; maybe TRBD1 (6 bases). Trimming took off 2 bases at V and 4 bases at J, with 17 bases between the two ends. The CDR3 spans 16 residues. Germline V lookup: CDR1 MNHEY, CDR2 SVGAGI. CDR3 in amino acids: CASSYRNRDIRYGYTF. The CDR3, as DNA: TGTGCCAGCAGTTACCGTAATCGGGACATCCGCTATGGCTACACCTTC.

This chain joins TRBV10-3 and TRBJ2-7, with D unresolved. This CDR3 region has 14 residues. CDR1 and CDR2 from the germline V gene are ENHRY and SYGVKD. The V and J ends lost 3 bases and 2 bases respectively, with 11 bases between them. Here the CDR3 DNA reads TGTGCCATCAGTGAAAGGCAGTTCCCCTACGAGCAGTACTTC. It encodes CAISERQFPYEQYF.

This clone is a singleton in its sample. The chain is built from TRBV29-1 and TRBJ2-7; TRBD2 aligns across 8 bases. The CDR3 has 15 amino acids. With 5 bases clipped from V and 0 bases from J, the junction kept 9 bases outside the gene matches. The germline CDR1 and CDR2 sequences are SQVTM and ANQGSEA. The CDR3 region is CSVLLAEGSSYEQYF. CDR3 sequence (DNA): TGCAGCGTTTTACTAGCGGAGGGGAGCTCCTACGAGCAGTACTTC.

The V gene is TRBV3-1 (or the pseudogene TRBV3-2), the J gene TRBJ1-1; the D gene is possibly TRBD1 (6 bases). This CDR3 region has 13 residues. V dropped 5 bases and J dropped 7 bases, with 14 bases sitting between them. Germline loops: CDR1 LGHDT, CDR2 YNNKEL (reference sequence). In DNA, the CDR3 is TGTGCCAGCAGCTTCACAGGGTTAGGTGAAGCTTTCTTT. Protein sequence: CASSFTGLGEAFF.

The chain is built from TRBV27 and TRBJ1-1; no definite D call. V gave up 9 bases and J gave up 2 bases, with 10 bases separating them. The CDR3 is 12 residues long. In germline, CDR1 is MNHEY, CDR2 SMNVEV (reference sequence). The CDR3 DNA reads TGTGCCAGTTATGGCCCTAACACTGAAGCTTTCTTT. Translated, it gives CASYGPNTEAFF.

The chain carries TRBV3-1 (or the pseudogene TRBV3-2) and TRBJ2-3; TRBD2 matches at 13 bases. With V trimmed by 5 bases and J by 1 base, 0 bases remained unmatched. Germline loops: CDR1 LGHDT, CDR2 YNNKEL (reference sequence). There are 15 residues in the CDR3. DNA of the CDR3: TGTGCCAGCAGCGGACTAGCGGGAGGCACAGATACGCAGTATTTT. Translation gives CASSGLAGGTDTQYF.

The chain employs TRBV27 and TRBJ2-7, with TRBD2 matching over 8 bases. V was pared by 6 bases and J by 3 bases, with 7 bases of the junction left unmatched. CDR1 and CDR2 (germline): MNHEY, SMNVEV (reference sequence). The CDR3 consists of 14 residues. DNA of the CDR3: TGTGCCAGCAGGGAGCGGGAGTGGATCTACGAGCAGTACTTC. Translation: CASREREWIYEQYF.

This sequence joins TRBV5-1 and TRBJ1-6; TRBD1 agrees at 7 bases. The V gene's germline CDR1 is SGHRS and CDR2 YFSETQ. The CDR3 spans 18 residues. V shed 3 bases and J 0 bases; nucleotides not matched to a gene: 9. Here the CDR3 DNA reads TGCGCCAGCAGCTCACCGAGGACAGGTGACTCCTATAATTCACCCCTCCACTTT. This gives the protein CASSSPRTGDSYNSPLHF.

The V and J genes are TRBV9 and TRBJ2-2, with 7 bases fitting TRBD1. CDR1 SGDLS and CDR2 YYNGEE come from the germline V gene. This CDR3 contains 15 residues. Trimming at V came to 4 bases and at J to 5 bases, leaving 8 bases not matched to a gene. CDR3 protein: CASSPRQGWTGELFF. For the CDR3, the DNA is TGTGCCAGCAGCCCACGACAGGGATGGACCGGGGAGCTGTTTTTT.

The CDR3 sequence is CASSYPRGPQYF. The DNA for the CDR3 is TGTGCCAGCAGCTACCCCCGGGGTCCCCAGTACTTC. This sequence joins TRBV7-2 and TRBJ2-5; maybe TRBD2 (5 bases). This CDR3 comprises 12 residues. Germline-derived CDR1 and CDR2 are SGHTA and FQGNSA. Trimming stripped 4 bases from V and 9 bases from J, with 12 bases between.

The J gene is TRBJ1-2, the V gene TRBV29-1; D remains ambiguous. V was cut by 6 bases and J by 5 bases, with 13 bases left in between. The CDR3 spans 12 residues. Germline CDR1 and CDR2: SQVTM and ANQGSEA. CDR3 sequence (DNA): TGCAGCGTGATCATTAATGTTTATGGCTACACCTTC. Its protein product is CSVIINVYGYTF. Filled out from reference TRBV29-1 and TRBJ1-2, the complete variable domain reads SAVISQKPSRDICQRGTSLTIQCQVDSQVTMMFWYRQQPGQSLTLIATANQGSEATYESGFVIDKFPISRPNLTFSTLTVSNMSPEDSSIYLCSVIINVYGYTFGSGTRLTVV.

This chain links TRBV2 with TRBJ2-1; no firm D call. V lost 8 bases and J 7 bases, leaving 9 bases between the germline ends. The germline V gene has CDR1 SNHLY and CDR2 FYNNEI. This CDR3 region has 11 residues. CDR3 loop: CASRRRNEQFF. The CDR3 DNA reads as TGTGCCAGCCGGCGAAGGAATGAGCAGTTCTTC.

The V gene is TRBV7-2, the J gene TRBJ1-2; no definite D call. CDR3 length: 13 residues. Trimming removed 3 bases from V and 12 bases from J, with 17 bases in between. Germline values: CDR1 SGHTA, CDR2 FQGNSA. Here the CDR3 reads CASSLSIWGFHTF. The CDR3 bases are TGTGCCAGCAGCTTGTCGATCTGGGGATTCCACACCTTC.